The present TCR beta chain was sequenced within a study of post-analysis software for immune sequencing data. Included in the TCR beta cDNA libraries were unique molecular identifiers. MiXCR was run by TCRdb on the PCR reads, yielding one entry per CDR3 protein. The sample carries hundreds of thousands of distinct CDR3 sequences, 25% to 30% recorded once. CDR3 length equals 12 residues. With 1 base removed from V and 12 bases from J, the gap between germline ends came to 11 bases. CDR1 SGDLS and CDR2 YYNGEE come from the germline V gene. General observations from the study: Included in a set of several TRBV segments more frequent in patients than controls were TRBV5-6, TRBV5-1 and TRBV20-1.

At least ten counts were recorded for this clonotype. Its specificity is not known. The chain carries TRBV9 and TRBJ2-1; no definite D call. Specimen: blood. The origin of this receptor is a girl aged 10 to 17 with multiple sclerosis. The CDR3 coding sequence is TGTGCCAGCAGCGTACCTCGGTTAGGGCAGTTCTTC. This gives the protein CASSVPRLGQFF.